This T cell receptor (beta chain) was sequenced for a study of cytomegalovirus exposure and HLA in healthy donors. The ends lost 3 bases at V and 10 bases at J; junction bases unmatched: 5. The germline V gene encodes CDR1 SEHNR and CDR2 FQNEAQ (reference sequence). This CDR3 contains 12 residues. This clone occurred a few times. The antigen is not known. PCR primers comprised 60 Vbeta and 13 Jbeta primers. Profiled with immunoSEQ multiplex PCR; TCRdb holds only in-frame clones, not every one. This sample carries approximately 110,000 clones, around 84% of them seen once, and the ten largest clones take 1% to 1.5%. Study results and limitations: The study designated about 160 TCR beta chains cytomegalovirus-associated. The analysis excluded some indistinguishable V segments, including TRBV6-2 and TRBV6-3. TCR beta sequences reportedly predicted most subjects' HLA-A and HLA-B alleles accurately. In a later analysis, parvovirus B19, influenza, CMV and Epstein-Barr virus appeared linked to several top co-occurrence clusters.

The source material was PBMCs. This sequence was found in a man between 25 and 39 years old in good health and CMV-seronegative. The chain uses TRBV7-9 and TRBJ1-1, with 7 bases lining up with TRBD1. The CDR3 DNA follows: TGTGCCAGCAGCTTCGAGGGACAGTCAGCTTTCTTT. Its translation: CASSFEGQSAFF.